The rows below give T cell receptor beta chains drawn from one sample of a study of T cell repertoires in cytomegalovirus infection. TCRdb re-called the reads through MiXCR, storing one row per CDR3 protein. Of approximately 730,000 distinct CDR3 sequences listed, around 35% were seen once; the top ten hold roughly 18%. No antigen is known for these receptors. The source material was cultured PBMCs, sampled from culture after CMV antigen stimulation. The source is a human donor in good health (CMV status not recorded). Some clones in this sample may be carry-over from other donors' samples. Each CDR3 is given with its conserved first and last residue. D genes are given only for firm matches. Expanded clones are given a class, and other clones once, few, many or no size at all.

TRBJ1-6,-,few,TRBV27,TGTGCCAGCAGTTTATTATGGGATAATTCACCCCTCCACTTT,CASSLLWDNSPLHF
TRBJ2-5,TRBD2,many,TRBV7-2,TGTGCCAGCAGCCTGGGACTAGCGGGAGTCCGGGAGACCCAGTACTTC,CASSLGLAGVRETQYF
TRBJ1-1,-,few,TRBV20-1,TGCAGTGCTAACACTTACGTAAACACTGAAGCTTTCTTT,CSANTYVNTEAFF
TRBJ1-6,TRBD1,few,TRBV7-8,TGTGCCAGCAGCTTAGTTAGTAACAGGGGGCGATTTTCACCCCTCCACTTT,CASSLVSNRGRFSPLHF
TRBJ1-5,-,-,TRBV18,TGTGCCAGCTCACCACTGGCCGAAAATCAGCCCCAGCATTTT,CASSPLAENQPQHF
TRBJ2-3,-,many,TRBV7-8,TGTGCCAGCAGCTTAGTCCGCGGGGTTTCGGTAGATACGCAGTATTTT,CASSLVRGVSVDTQYF
TRBJ2-2,-,-,TRBV3-1,TGTGCCAGCAGCCAAGATGAAGGGTCCGGGGAGCTGTTTTTT,CASSQDEGSGELFF
TRBJ2-3,-,few,TRBV19,TGTGCCAGTAGCGACCCGCCAGATACGCAGTATTTT,CASSDPPDTQYF
TRBJ1-5,-,-,TRBV12-3/TRBV12-4,TGTGCCAGCAGTTTAGGGGGGGCCGATCAGCCCCAGCATTTT,CASSLGGADQPQHF
TRBJ2-3,-,few,TRBV15,TGTGCCACCAGCAGAGGTCTCTCCACAGATACGCAGTATTTT,CATSRGLSTDTQYF
TRBJ1-6,TRBD1,-,TRBV7-3,TGTGCCAGCAGCCCCCCCGGGACAGCGGCCCGGGTTCCCCTCCACTTT,CASSPPGTAARVPLHF
TRBJ2-6,-,few,TRBV7-2,TGTGCCAGCAGCTTACAGGGGGGTGGGGCCAACGTCCTGACTTTC,CASSLQGGGANVLTF
TRBJ1-1,-,-,TRBV7-6,TGTGCCAGCAGCTCACGGCCGGATATCACTGAAGCTTTCTTT,CASSSRPDITEAFF
TRBJ1-1,-,few,TRBV28,TGTGCCAGCATCGACCCAGGGATAAGGAACACTGAAGCTTTCTTT,CASIDPGIRNTEAFF
TRBJ1-1,-,-,TRBV15,TGTGCCACCAAAAAGGGGAGCGGGTACACTGAAGCTTTCTTT,CATKKGSGYTEAFF
TRBJ2-5,-,many,TRBV7-2,TGTGCCAGCAGCTTTACTAGCCGGACGGAGACCCAGTACTTC,CASSFTSRTETQYF
TRBJ2-3,TRBD2,-,TRBV29-1,TGCAGCGTCCGCGGGGGACTAGCGGGGGGCAGCACAGATACGCAGTATTTT,CSVRGGLAGGSTDTQYF
TRBJ2-5,-,-,TRBV2,TGTGCCAGCAGTTTCCTCGAGGAAGAGACCCAGTACTTC,CASSFLEEETQYF
TRBJ1-4,-,-,TRBV20-1,TGCAGTGCTAGCCCCATAGGAGAAAAACTGTTTTTT,CSASPIGEKLFF
TRBJ2-3,TRBD2,-,TRBV6-1,TGTGCCAGCAGTGAACTGACTAGCGGGAATTCAGATACGCAGTATTTT,CASSELTSGNSDTQYF
TRBJ2-7,-,-,TRBV6-2/TRBV6-3,TGTGCCAGCAGAGGTGGCGGCAGGACCTACGAGCAGTACTTC,CASRGGGRTYEQYF
TRBJ1-3,-,few,TRBV7-9,TGTGCCAGCAGCTTAGCAGAGGCCATTAGCTCTGGAAACACCATATATTTT,CASSLAEAISSGNTIYF
TRBJ2-6,-,-,TRBV7-9,TGTGCCAGCAGTCAAGATTCGGGGGCTTCTGGGGCCAACGTCCTGACTTTC,CASSQDSGASGANVLTF
TRBJ2-3,-,few,TRBV7-8,TGTGCCAGCAGCTTAGGTCTAGACAGCACAGATACGCAGTATTTT,CASSLGLDSTDTQYF
TRBJ2-4,-,-,TRBV7-2,TGTGCCTCACGGGGACTCCGGGCCAAAAACATTCAGTACTTC,CASRGLRAKNIQYF
TRBJ2-5,-,-,TRBV5-4,TGTGCCAGCAGCTTTAAGACAGGCCAAGAGACCCAGTACTTC,CASSFKTGQETQYF
TRBJ2-7,-,-,TRBV12-3/TRBV12-4,TGTGCCAGCAGTTACGACTCTGGGGCCTACGAGCAGTACTTC,CASSYDSGAYEQYF
TRBJ1-1,TRBD1,-,TRBV12-3/TRBV12-4,TGTGCCAGCAGAGAGAGGACAGGGGAAGCTTTCTTT,CASRERTGEAFF
TRBJ1-2,-,-,TRBV12-3/TRBV12-4,TGTGCCAGCAGTTATCATCCTAACTATGGCTACACCTTC,CASSYHPNYGYTF
TRBJ2-3,TRBD2,-,TRBV6-1,TGTGCCAGCAGTCCAGGGACTATGGGAGATACGCAGTATTTT,CASSPGTMGDTQYF
TRBJ2-4,-,-,TRBV28,TGTGCCAGCAGGGCGTCGGTAGGGTTACTGGCCAAAAACATTCAGTACTTC,CASRASVGLLAKNIQYF
TRBJ2-1,-,-,TRBV4-2,TGTGCCAGCAGCCCCCCTGGGCGGGCTTACAATGAGCAGTTCTTC,CASSPPGRAYNEQFF
TRBJ1-1,-,-,TRBV19,TGTGCCAGTAGTATAGGGGGAGGAGTCACTGAAGCTTTCTTT,CASSIGGGVTEAFF
TRBJ1-5,TRBD1,-,TRBV12-3/TRBV12-4,TGTGCCAGCAGTCCTCTACAGGGGGTGGGAAGTCAGCCCCAGCATTTT,CASSPLQGVGSQPQHF
TRBJ1-1,-,-,TRBV5-4,TGTGCCAGCAGCTTGGAGGGGCAGGGCATGAACACTGAAGCTTTCTTT,CASSLEGQGMNTEAFF
TRBJ1-1,TRBD1,-,TRBV6-1,TGTGCCATCCTAAAGACAGGGACAGGGATGAACACTGAAGCTTTCTTT,CAILKTGTGMNTEAFF
TRBJ2-7,TRBD2,few,TRBV7-8,TGTGCCAGCAGCGGGGGGGGACCGATTAGCTACGAGCAGTACTTC,CASSGGGPISYEQYF